This T cell receptor (beta chain) was captured in a study of shared clonotypes between healthy human individuals. Positively selected for CCR7, the CD45RO-negative cells used as naive CD8 cells excluded terminally differentiated effector memory CD45RA+ cells. About this clone itself: The sample contains more than one DNA sequence encoding this CDR3.

Data came from immunoSEQ multiplex PCR; TCRdb stores just in-frame clones and leaves some out. Of about 590,000 clones in the sample, around 95% were seen once. The CDR3 sequence is 13 residues long. The germline V and J ends were trimmed by 2 bases and 2 bases, with 7 bases remaining between them. Germline loops: CDR1 MNHEY, CDR2 SMNVEV (reference sequence). Specimen: naive CD8+ T cells sorted from blood. This sequence joins TRBV27 and TRBJ2-7; perhaps TRBD1 as D (5 bases). This clonotype originated in a woman between 25 and 40 years old in good health. The DNA of the CDR3 is TGTGCCAGCAGTTTAGGGGCGACCTACGAGCAGTACTTC. Residues: CASSLGATYEQYF.